The 27 T cell receptor beta chains below all came from one sample that was sequenced in a study of T cells in Graves' hyperthyroidism and ophthalmopathy. Amplification targeted TCR beta CDR3 regions from RNA transcripts. TCR CDR3 regions were first amplified by RT-PCR with HTBI primers. From the multiplex PCR reads, TCRdb called clonotypes with MiXCR, one entry per CDR3 protein. The top ten clones hold 7% to 9% of a sample with some 570,000 distinct CDR3 sequences, around 14% of them seen once. The sequencing sample was made of blood. Receptors were obtained from a woman between 18 and 29 years old with Graves' ophthalmopathy.

There are many counts of this clonotype. The chain employs TRBV6-6 and TRBJ2-7; a weak D match, TRBD2 (5 bases). Germline V gene lookup returns CDR1 MNHNY and CDR2 SVGAGI (reference sequence). The ends were cut back, 2 bases at V and 5 bases at J, with 16 bases in the middle. The CDR3 is 15 residues long. In DNA, the CDR3 is TGTGCCAGCAGTTACGTGAGGGCTCGCGGGCACGAGCAGTACTTC. The encoded protein is CASSYVRARGHEQYF.

The chain carries TRBV9 and TRBJ1-1; D is unclear. Germline values: CDR1 SGDLS, CDR2 YYNGEE. The CDR3 spans 22 residues. Trimming cost V 4 bases and J 3 bases, with 37 bases left between them. The CDR3 DNA follows: TGTGCCAGCAGCCGATCGGGTCCGGGCCCCAGCCTTGGTTCTCCTTTTTACACTGAAGCTTTCTTT. It specifies CASSRSGPGPSLGSPFYTEAFF.

This clonotype occurred many times. V is TRBV20-1 and J is TRBJ1-1; no definite D call. The CDR3 spans 10 residues. Germline CDR1 is DFQATT and CDR2 is SNEGSKA (reference sequence). As DNA, the CDR3 is TGCCTCTGGCAGAACACTGAAGCTTTCTTT. Translation gives CLWQNTEAFF.

This clonotype has only a few counts. This chain links TRBV30 with TRBJ1-4, with 10 bases matching TRBD1. Germline values: CDR1 GTSNPN, CDR2 SVGIG (reference sequence). There are 14 residues in the CDR3. The junction had 2 bases not matched to a gene; V was cut back by 2 bases and J by 5 bases. The chain's CDR3 is CAWSRQGANEKLFF. As DNA, the CDR3 is TGTGCCTGGAGTCGACAGGGGGCGAATGAAAAACTGTTTTTT.

This clonotype was counted only a few times. The chain carries TRBV29-1 and TRBJ2-7; D might be TRBD2 (7 bases). Germline V gene lookup returns CDR1 SQVTM and CDR2 ANQGSEA. Between the trimmed V and J ends, which lost 8 bases and 2 bases, there was a span of 16 bases. The CDR3 consists of 13 residues. DNA for the CDR3: TGCAGCCCCGAGGGGGGGCCTACCTACGAGCAGTACTTC. Amino acids: CSPEGGPTYEQYF.

CDR3 nucleotides: TGTGCCAGCAGCCACGGACAGGGCGGAAACACCATATATTTT. Translating it yields CASSHGQGGNTIYF. This chain links TRBV6-1 with TRBJ1-3, with 8 bases aligning to TRBD1. V was clipped by 6 bases and J by 4 bases; unmatched bases: 5. Looked up from germline, CDR1 is MNHNS and CDR2 is SASEGT. The CDR3 extends over 14 amino acids.

About this clonotype: This may be a read error: a much more frequent sequence differs by one nucleotide. This chain uses TRBV7-9 with TRBJ2-3; 7 positions agree with TRBD1. The junction had 4 bases not matched to a gene; V was cut back by 2 bases and J by 2 bases. Germline V CDR1 and CDR2: SEHNR, FQNEAQ (reference sequence). The CDR3 covers 15 residues. CDR3 residues: CASSLSGQVTDTQYF. DNA for the CDR3: TGTGCCAGCAGCTTATCCGGACAGGTCACAGATACGCAGTATTTT.

The chain has TRBV20-1 and TRBJ2-7; 10 bases match TRBD2. The V gene's germline CDR1 is DFQATT and CDR2 SNEGSKA (reference sequence). The V gene end was trimmed by 0 bases and the J gene end by 5 bases; junction bases not matched to a gene: 10. The CDR3 covers 16 residues. The CDR3, as DNA: TGCAGTGCTAGAGATTCTGGTAGCGGGAGGCCCGACGAGCAGTACTTC. Its protein is CSARDSGSGRPDEQYF.

This clonotype was picked up a small number of times. The chain employs TRBV20-1 and TRBJ2-3, with TRBD2 identical over 9 bases. CDR1 is DFQATT, CDR2 SNEGSKA, per germline (reference sequence). With V trimmed by 3 bases and J by 4 bases, 5 bases remained unmatched. This CDR3 spans 14 amino acids. The CDR3 loop reads CSARGRGGPDTQYF. In DNA form, the CDR3 reads TGCAGTGCTAGGGGGCGGGGGGGACCAGATACGCAGTATTTT.

The sample holds a few counts of this clonotype. This chain links TRBV10-3 with TRBJ2-1; D remains unclear. The CDR3 is 14 amino acids. Germline CDR1 and CDR2: ENHRY and SYGVKD. The ends were cut back, 8 bases at V and 3 bases at J, with 14 bases in the middle. In nucleotides, the CDR3 is TGTGCCATCGGGTGGGGTTCGGGCTACAATGAGCAGTTCTTC. Encoded protein: CAIGWGSGYNEQFF.

The chain recombines TRBV4-1 with TRBJ2-4; D is ambiguous. This CDR3 has 16 residues. CDR1 MGHRA and CDR2 YSYEKL come from the germline V gene. V lost 1 base and J lost 4, with 14 bases in between. CDR3 in amino acids: CASSQGGDRMKNIQYF. The CDR3, as DNA: TGCGCCAGCAGCCAAGGAGGAGACCGTATGAAAAACATTCAGTACTTC.

V is TRBV20-1 and J is TRBJ2-3; the D gene is possibly TRBD2 (5 bases). The length of the CDR3 is 14 residues. Germline V gene sequence: CDR1 DFQATT, CDR2 SNEGSKA (reference sequence). With 0 bases removed from V and 5 bases from J, the gap between germline ends came to 12 bases. CDR3 loop: CSARDQEAKDTQYF. The CDR3 DNA follows: TGCAGTGCTAGAGATCAGGAGGCGAAAGATACGCAGTATTTT.

This clonotype was counted a few times. The chain couples TRBV6-1 to TRBJ2-5; the D is unclear. This CDR3 comprises 14 residues. Germline V gene lookup returns CDR1 MNHNS and CDR2 SASEGT. V lost 4 bases, J lost 4 bases, and 13 bases lay in between. As DNA, the CDR3 is TGTGCCAGCAGTGTACGTGTGGGGTTAGAGACCCAGTACTTC. It encodes CASSVRVGLETQYF.

In its sample, this clonotype was seen many times. The chain combines TRBV12-3 or TRBV12-4 with TRBJ2-7, with 9 bases identical to TRBD1. This CDR3 is built from 15 residues. The V and J ends lost 6 bases and 6 bases, in that order; junction bases with no gene match: 12. CDR3 region: CASRGMMGTGSEQYF. For the CDR3, the DNA is TGTGCCAGCAGGGGGATGATGGGGACAGGGTCCGAGCAGTACTTC.

At least ten counts were recorded for this clonotype. The chain uses TRBV11-1 and TRBJ2-1, with 9 bases matching TRBD2. With 6 bases clipped from V and 0 bases from J, the junction kept 3 bases outside the gene matches. Germline V lookup: CDR1 SGHAT, CDR2 FQDESV (reference sequence). CDR3 length: 15 residues. The DNA for the CDR3 is TGTGCCAGCAGGTGGACTAGCGACTCCTACAATGAGCAGTTCTTC. It is translated as CASRWTSDSYNEQFF.

In this sample, this clonotype turned up many times. The genes are TRBV30 and TRBJ2-1; no firm D call. The germline CDR1 and CDR2 sequences are GTSNPN and SVGIG (reference sequence). V dropped 4 bases and J dropped 9 bases, with 25 bases sitting between them. The CDR3 covers 16 residues. CDR3 residues: CAWTPPVSIGVSEQFF. CDR3 sequence (DNA): TGTGCCTGGACCCCCCCGGTATCCATAGGAGTGAGTGAGCAGTTCTTC.

This clonotype was counted many times. This chain joins TRBV14 and TRBJ2-7, with D perhaps TRBD2 (6 bases). The germline V gene encodes CDR1 SGHDN and CDR2 FVKESK. The V end was cut by 6 bases, the J end by 3 bases, with 18 bases between. The CDR3 sequence is 15 residues long. The CDR3 DNA sequence: TGTGCCAGCAGGCAGACGGGGGACTTGGGCTACGAGCAGTACTTC. Translation: CASRQTGDLGYEQYF.

This clonotype was recorded many times. The chain is built from TRBV27 and TRBJ2-5; no clear D gene. The germline V and J ends were trimmed by 8 bases and 1 base, with 14 bases remaining between them. CDR1 and CDR2 from the germline V gene are MNHEY and SMNVEV (reference sequence). The CDR3 has 14 residues. The CDR3 region has the DNA TGTGCCAGCTGCTCAGTTCCAGGCCAAGAGACCCAGTACTTC. Translation gives CASCSVPGQETQYF.

The sample holds many counts of this clonotype. The J gene is TRBJ2-5, the V gene TRBV3-1; D unclear. V shed 0 bases and J shed 5 bases, with 10 bases lying between them. This CDR3 has 14 residues. Germline CDR1 is LGHDT and CDR2 is YNNKEL (reference sequence). CDR3 DNA sequence: TGTGCCAGCAGCCAAGATTGGGCAGCGGAGACCCAGTACTTC. Its translation: CASSQDWAAETQYF.

In this sample, this clonotype turned up many times. J is TRBJ2-7 and V is TRBV28; 8 bases fit TRBD2. CDR1 is MDHEN, CDR2 SYDVKM, per germline. CDR3 length: 14 amino acids. V was pared by 7 bases and J by 7 bases, with 12 bases of the junction left unmatched. CDR3 loop: CASTLFGTSQEQYF. The CDR3 coding sequence is TGTGCCAGCACCCTCTTTGGGACTAGTCAGGAGCAGTACTTC. Full variable domain (outside the CDR3, taken from reference TRBV28 and TRBJ2-7): DVKVTQSSRYLVKRTGEKVFLECVQDMDHENMFWYRQDPGLGLRLIYFSYDVKMKEKGDIPEGYSVSREKKERFSLILESASTNQTSMYLCASTLFGTSQEQYFGPGTRLTVT.

CDR3 coding DNA: TGTGCCAGCAGTGAACTGTCGGGCTCCTACGAGCAGTACTTC. The encoded protein is CASSELSGSYEQYF. This rearrangement joins TRBV6-4 to TRBJ2-7; no clear D gene. The ends were cut back, 3 bases at V and 0 bases at J, with 9 bases in the middle. The CDR3 extends over 14 amino acids. Germline V gene sequence: CDR1 MRHNA, CDR2 SNTAGT.

Remarks on this clonotype: One end of the junction fails to match germline, which may point to a read error. The chain employs TRBV2 and TRBJ1-6; D possibly corresponds to TRBD1 (5 bases). The CDR3 runs 15 residues. Germline-derived CDR1 and CDR2 are SNHLY and FYNNEI. The CDR3, as DNA: TGTGCCAGCAGGGGGCTGAGCTCCTATAATTCATCCCTCCACTTT. Translated: CASRGLSSYNSSLHF.

This clonotype was seen more than once but under ten times. The chain couples TRBV3-1 to TRBJ1-2; 7 nucleotides agree with TRBD1. J lost 3 bases, V lost 0 bases, and 4 bases had no gene match. Germline CDR1 reads LGHDT; CDR2 reads YNNKEL (reference sequence). The CDR3 is 15 residues long. The CDR3 region has the DNA TGTGCCAGCAGCCAAGAATCCGACAGGGACTATGGCTACACCTTC. Its protein product is CASSQESDRDYGYTF.

This chain uses TRBV27 with TRBJ1-4, with D possibly matching TRBD1 (6 bases). This CDR3 has 16 residues. Looked up from germline, CDR1 is MNHEY and CDR2 is SMNVEV (reference sequence). V was shortened by 2 bases and J by 3 bases, with 13 bases between the two germline ends. DNA for the CDR3: TGTGCCAGCAGTTTACAAAACAGGGCCTCTAATGAAAAACTGTTTTTT. It translates to CASSLQNRASNEKLFF.

This chain connects TRBV4-1 to TRBJ2-7; the match to TRBD1 covers 9 bases. Germline lookup yields CDR1 MGHRA and CDR2 YSYEKL. V lost 1 base and J lost 9; bases outside the gene matches: 16. This CDR3 is built from 17 residues. DNA of the CDR3: TGCGCCAGCAGCCAAGTGATCGATCGGACAGGGGACTTCGGGCAGTACTTC. Its protein product is CASSQVIDRTGDFGQYF.

With regard to this clonotype: A clone one base away is much larger, so this may be a read error. The chain combines TRBV20-1 with TRBJ2-1, with 10 bases aligning to TRBD2. The V and J ends lost 3 bases and 5 bases, in that order; junction bases with no gene match: 10. The CDR3 is 16 amino acids. Germline V gene sequence: CDR1 DFQATT, CDR2 SNEGSKA (reference sequence). CDR3 protein: CSAREFQAGGDNEQFF. CDR3 DNA: TGCAGTGCTAGGGAATTTCAAGCGGGAGGGGACAATGAGCAGTTCTTC.

This clonotype was found many times. V and J are TRBV2 and TRBJ1-5; D is unclear. Trimming removed 7 bases at V and 7 bases at J, with 14 bases between. The CDR3 is made up of 13 amino acids. CDR1 SNHLY and CDR2 FYNNEI come from the germline V gene. CDR3 coding DNA: TGTGCCAGCAAGAGGTCGGCTGGACAGCCCCAGCATTTT. As protein: CASKRSAGQPQHF. Combining the CDR3 with reference TRBV2 and TRBJ1-5 gives the whole variable domain EPEVTQTPSHQVTQMGQEVILRCVPISNHLYFYWYRQILGQKVEFLVSFYNNEISEKSEIFDDQFSVERPDGSNFTLKIRSTKLEDSAMYFCASKRSAGQPQHFGDGTRLSIL.